Following are 17 T cell receptor beta chains from one sample sequenced in a study of blood T cell repertoires in COVID-19. TCRdb keeps only in-frame clones here, not all; method: immunoSEQ multiplex PCR. The table has a few hundred thousand clones, approximately 90% seen once. Input material: peripheral blood. These receptors all stem from a woman aged 50 to 60 with active or convalescent COVID-19.

The rearrangement uses TRBV5-4 and TRBJ1-1; D is possibly TRBD1 (6 bases). Germline assignment: CDR1 SGHNT and CDR2 YYREEE (reference sequence). CDR3 length equals 13 residues. V lost 2 bases and J 11 bases, leaving 16 bases between the germline ends. The DNA of the CDR3 is TGTGCCAGCAGCTTATCAGGGACACCCAAGGCTTTCTTT. Encoded protein: CASSLSGTPKAFF. Together with reference TRBV5-4 and TRBJ1-1, the CDR3 gives the full variable domain: ETGVTQSPTHLIKTRGQQVTLRCSSQSGHNTVSWYQQALGQGPQFIFQYYREEENGRGNFPPRFSGLQFPNYSSELNVNALELDDSALYLCASSLSGTPKAFFGQGTRLTVV.

J is TRBJ1-2 and V is TRBV5-4, with 10 bases that match TRBD1. Germline assignment: CDR1 SGHNT and CDR2 YYREEE (reference sequence). Unmatched junction bases numbered 5, after V lost 1 base and J lost 5 bases. This CDR3 is built from 15 residues. The CDR3 loop reads CASSLPDRGYYGYTF. Here the CDR3 DNA reads TGTGCCAGCAGCTTGCCGGACAGGGGGTATTATGGCTACACCTTC.

CDR3 protein: CASSDDRTNSPLHF. The CDR3 DNA reads as TGTGCCAGCAGCGACGACAGGACTAATTCACCCCTCCACTTT. The rearrangement uses TRBV9 and TRBJ1-6, with D maybe TRBD1 (6 bases). The CDR3 has 14 amino acids. Trimming shortened V by 3 bases and J by 6 bases, and 10 bases separated the two germline ends. CDR1 and CDR2 from the germline V gene are SGDLS and YYNGEE.

The gene calls are TRBV11-2 and TRBJ2-7, with D possibly matching TRBD1 (5 bases). Germline V gene sequence: CDR1 SGHAT, CDR2 FQNNGV. V was shortened by 1 base and J by 0 bases, with 13 bases between the two germline ends. CDR3 length: 16 residues. The CDR3 sequence is CASSLVGADSSYEQYF. For the CDR3, the DNA is TGTGCCAGCAGCTTAGTTGGGGCGGATAGCTCCTACGAGCAGTACTTC.

The chain joins TRBV30 to TRBJ1-2; D may be TRBD1 (5 bases). The CDR3 runs to 15 residues. Germline V gene sequence: CDR1 GTSNPN, CDR2 SVGIG (reference sequence). V was shortened by 0 bases and J by 7 bases, with 18 bases between the two germline ends. CDR3 protein: CAWSVLPQAWSGYTF. The DNA for the CDR3 is TGTGCCTGGAGTGTACTCCCACAGGCTTGGAGTGGCTACACCTTC.

In DNA, the CDR3 is TGTGCCAGCAGTTCCACAGTGACCGGGGAGCTGTTTTTT. It is translated as CASSSTVTGELFF. The chain uses TRBV6-6 and TRBJ2-2; D call uncertain. Trimming shortened V by 4 bases and J by 5 bases, and 8 bases separated the two germline ends. CDR1 MNHNY and CDR2 SVGAGI come from the germline V gene (reference sequence). This CDR3 spans 13 amino acids.

A single count supports this clone. V usage is TRBV5-4 and J usage is TRBJ2-7, with 11 bases fitting TRBD2. CDR1 is SGHNT, CDR2 YYREEE, per germline (reference sequence). J gave up 5 bases and V 1 base, and 5 bases lay outside the gene matches. The CDR3 contains 15 residues. This CDR3 reads CASSLTSGSSHEQYF. The CDR3 DNA follows: TGTGCCAGCAGCTTGACTAGCGGGAGTTCCCACGAGCAGTACTTC. Together with reference TRBV5-4 and TRBJ2-7, the CDR3 gives the full variable domain: ETGVTQSPTHLIKTRGQQVTLRCSSQSGHNTVSWYQQALGQGPQFIFQYYREEENGRGNFPPRFSGLQFPNYSSELNVNALELDDSALYLCASSLTSGSSHEQYFGPGTRLTVT.

This clone has a single count. The V and J genes are TRBV7-3 and TRBJ2-3, with 11 bases aligning to TRBD2. Germline CDR1 reads SGHTA; CDR2 reads FQGTGA. Trimming at V came to 11 bases and at J to 2 bases, leaving 18 bases not matched to a gene. This CDR3 contains 18 residues. For the CDR3, the DNA is TGTGCCGCCTCTGGGGGGCTAGCGGGAGGCCGACACACAGATACGCAGTATTTT. Amino acids: CAASGGLAGGRHTDTQYF.

This chain connects TRBV5-6 to TRBJ2-1; no clear D. CDR1 and CDR2 from the germline V gene are SGHDT and YYEEEE. The CDR3 totals 13 residues. Trimming took off 0 bases at V and 5 bases at J, with 6 bases between the two ends. The CDR3 spells CASSLGLNNEQFF. The CDR3 DNA reads as TGTGCCAGCAGCTTGGGACTGAACAATGAGCAGTTCTTC.

The rearrangement joins TRBV28 to TRBJ1-3, with 7 bases fitting TRBD1. V shed 4 bases, J shed 0 bases, and the junction held 9 bases outside the gene matches. The germline CDR1 and CDR2 sequences are MDHEN and SYDVKM. The CDR3 runs 17 residues. The CDR3 coding sequence is TGTGCCAGCAGTTCACCACTCCGGGACAGCTCTGGAAACACCATATATTTT. Its translation is CASSSPLRDSSGNTIYF.

About this clone itself: The junction does not match germline at one end; this may be a read error. V usage is TRBV7-7 and J usage is TRBJ2-7; 8 positions agree with TRBD2. Germline-derived CDR1 and CDR2 are SSHAT and FNYEAQ (reference sequence). CDR3 size: 15 residues. The CDR3 nucleotides are TGTGCTAGCAGCCCTGTCCCGGGACTAGAGTACGAGCAGTACTTC. Translation gives CASSPVPGLEYEQYF.

CDR3 region: CASSPPTAHTEAFF. The DNA for the CDR3 is TGTGCCAGCAGCCCCCCCACAGCCCACACTGAAGCTTTCTTT. The chain couples TRBV6-5 to TRBJ1-1; D ambiguous. The V end lost 6 bases, the J end lost 3 bases, and 14 bases lay between the germline ends. CDR1 and CDR2 (germline): MNHEY, SVGAGI. The CDR3 consists of 14 residues.

V and J are TRBV7-2 and TRBJ1-1; the D gene is possibly TRBD1 (6 bases). V lost 6 bases and J 1 base, leaving 15 bases between the germline ends. Germline CDR1 and CDR2: SGHTA and FQGNSA. The CDR3 consists of 15 residues. The CDR3 spells CASSFIKTGNTEAFF. The CDR3 region has the DNA TGTGCCAGCAGTTTCATCAAGACAGGGAACACTGAAGCTTTCTTT.

The chain uses TRBV6-2 or TRBV6-3 and TRBJ2-2; 13 bases match TRBD2. V was pared by 5 bases and J by 8 bases, with 14 bases of the junction left unmatched. The germline V gene encodes CDR1 MNHEY and CDR2 SVGEGT. The CDR3 covers 18 residues. CDR3 nucleotide sequence: TGTGCCAGCAGTCCCATCGGACTAGCGGGGGCCAGGTCTGGGGAGCTGTTTTTT. It encodes CASSPIGLAGARSGELFF.

The rearrangement uses TRBV7-2 and TRBJ2-7; TRBD2 agrees at 8 bases. This CDR3 has 15 amino acids. CDR1 SGHTA and CDR2 FQGNSA come from the germline V gene. After removal of 7 bases from V and 5 bases from J, the junction contained 13 bases not matched to a gene. CDR3 DNA: TGTGCCAGCAAATTGAGTCGGGGGGGCCATCACGAGCAGTACTTC. Translated: CASKLSRGGHHEQYF.

The chain links TRBV19 to TRBJ2-1; no reliable D call. V lost 6 bases and J lost 11, with 2 bases in between. This CDR3 comprises 8 residues. Germline V gene sequence: CDR1 LNHDA, CDR2 SQIVND (reference sequence). The CDR3 bases are TGTGCCAGTAGCAAGCAGTTCTTC. Its protein product is CASSKQFF. Supplemented by reference TRBV19 and TRBJ2-1, the full variable domain reads DGGITQSPKYLFRKEGQNVTLSCEQNLNHDAMYWYRQDPGQGLRLIYYSQIVNDFQKGDIAEGYSVSREKKESFPLTVTSAQKNPTAFYLCASSKQFFGPGTRLTVL.

The chain recombines TRBV6-5 with TRBJ1-2; D call uncertain. Germline V gene lookup returns CDR1 MNHEY and CDR2 SVGAGI. V was trimmed by 1 base and J by 1 base, leaving 7 bases between them. CDR3 length: 14 residues. CDR3 residues: CASSYYGVNYGYTF. Written as DNA, the CDR3 is TGTGCCAGCAGTTACTACGGTGTTAACTATGGCTACACCTTC.